This T cell receptor beta chain was documented in a study of response to subunit inactivated influenza vaccine. Study results and caveats: Seasonal influenza vaccination, on each occasion, was suggested by the authors to recruit few new T cells.

A single record per CDR3 protein comes from TCRdb applying MiXCR to the RT-PCR reads. The sample lists under 200,000 distinct CDR3 sequences, 9.5% to 12% seen once, with 35% to 40% in the top ten. This clonotype has a handful of counts. Its antigen is as yet unknown. The CDR3 covers 12 residues. The germline CDR1 and CDR2 sequences are DFQATT and SNEGSKA (reference sequence). Trimming left V 6 bases short and J 2 bases short, with 11 bases between. This receptor was taken from a man aged 45 to 75 who received an inactivated influenza vaccine. V usage is TRBV20-1 and J usage is TRBJ2-7; the D is unclear. The specimen comprised CD8+ T cells sorted from PBMCs, sampled roughly 24 months after vaccination. The CDR3 DNA is TGCAGTGCAAAGATGGGGACCTACGAGCAGTACTTC. Amino acid sequence: CSAKMGTYEQYF.